The 28 T cell receptor beta chains below come from one sample, sequenced in a study of control samples from healthy donors and cancer patients (dated by TCRdb to about 2020). The library relied on the immunoSEQ multiplex PCR assay. TCRdb took this table from immuneACCESS and kept in-frame rearrangements with V and J called. Such tables lack part of the clones; where checked against another copy, unresolved V genes explain under half of the gap, and the rest is unexplained. For this sample there are fewer than 500,000 clones; more than 80% appear just once. Around 6.4% of the sample lies in the top ten. Input material: PBMCs. The origin of the receptors is a middle-aged man with head and neck cancer.

This clone is a singleton in its sample. The genes are TRBV4-1 and TRBJ1-6, with D maybe TRBD1 (6 bases). Germline CDR1 MGHRA, CDR2 YSYEKL. CDR3 length: 16 amino acids. Deletions cut 0 bases from V and 6 bases from J, with 12 bases between. CDR3 residues: CASSQDQQGVNSPLHF. DNA of the CDR3: TGCGCCAGCAGCCAAGATCAACAGGGAGTTAATTCACCCCTCCACTTT.

The CDR3 sequence: CASSYAKPRTDTQYF. The CDR3 DNA reads TGTGCCAGCAGTTACGCCAAGCCCCGCACAGATACGCAGTATTTT. V gene TRBV6-2 or TRBV6-3 combines with J gene TRBJ2-3; D is ambiguous. Trimming removed 2 bases from V and 1 base from J, with 10 bases in between. Germline assignment: CDR1 MNHEY and CDR2 SVGEGT. The CDR3 is 15 residues long.

CDR3 loop: CASRDSSYEQYF. CDR3 bases: TGTGCCAGCCGGGACAGCTCGTACGAGCAGTACTTC. The chain uses TRBV12-3 or TRBV12-4 and TRBJ2-7; the match to TRBD1 covers 7 bases. V dropped 8 bases and J dropped 4; count of bases not matched to a gene: 5. The CDR3 covers 12 residues.

The J gene is TRBJ2-5, the V gene TRBV9; TRBD1 aligns across 9 bases. With V trimmed by 3 bases and J by 2 bases, 2 bases remained unmatched. Germline V gives CDR1 SGDLS, CDR2 YYNGEE. The CDR3 consists of 14 residues. CDR3 DNA sequence: TGTGCCAGCAGCGCAGGACAGGGGCAAGAGACCCAGTACTTC. Residues: CASSAGQGQETQYF. Based on the CDR3 plus reference TRBV9 and TRBJ2-5, the full variable domain is DSGVTQTPKHLITATGQRVTLRCSPRSGDLSVYWYQQSLDQGLQFLIQYYNGEERAKGNILERFSAQQFPDLHSELNLSSLELGDSALYFCASSAGQGQETQYFGPGTRLLVL.

The chain joins TRBV27 to TRBJ2-7; possibly TRBD2 for D (5 bases). Deletions cut 5 bases from V and 0 bases from J, with 14 bases between. In germline, CDR1 is MNHEY, CDR2 SMNVEV (reference sequence). CDR3 size: 15 residues. CDR3 sequence reads: CASSTLARSSYEQYF. CDR3 DNA: TGTGCCAGCAGTACCTTAGCGCGGAGCTCCTACGAGCAGTACTTC.

V usage is TRBV18 and J usage is TRBJ1-6; tentative D call: TRBD1 (5 bases). Germline V lookup: CDR1 KGHSH, CDR2 LQKENI. Trimming took 3 bases from V and 9 from J, leaving 12 bases between them. The length of the CDR3 is 14 residues. The CDR3 here is CASSPGGTSSPLHF. The CDR3 DNA reads TGTGCCAGCTCACCGGGCGGGACGAGTTCACCCCTCCACTTT.

The chain combines TRBV27 with TRBJ1-2, with TRBD1 as a possible D gene (5 bases). V shed 3 bases and J shed 6 bases, with 14 bases lying between them. CDR1 and CDR2 from the germline V gene are MNHEY and SMNVEV (reference sequence). The CDR3 consists of 14 residues. The CDR3 sequence is CASSLTAWGDGYTF. CDR3 in DNA: TGTGCCAGCAGTTTGACAGCCTGGGGCGATGGCTACACCTTC.

V gene TRBV28 combines with J gene TRBJ1-2; no firm D call. V gave up 5 bases and J gave up 4 bases, with 14 bases separating them. The CDR3 consists of 14 residues. CDR1 MDHEN and CDR2 SYDVKM come from the germline V gene. The CDR3 loop reads CASSVRPDVYGYTF. CDR3 nucleotide sequence: TGTGCCAGCAGTGTACGACCGGATGTCTATGGCTACACCTTC.

This clone appeared a single time. The CDR3 sequence: CSVEVGLNTEAFF. CDR3 nucleotides: TGCAGCGTTGAGGTCGGACTGAACACTGAAGCTTTCTTT. J is TRBJ1-1 and V is TRBV29-1; no reliable D call. Trimming left V 3 bases short and J 0 bases short, with 8 bases between. Germline values: CDR1 SQVTM, CDR2 ANQGSEA. The CDR3 is 13 amino acids. The full variable domain, completed using reference TRBV29-1 and TRBJ1-1, is SAVISQKPSRDICQRGTSLTIQCQVDSQVTMMFWYRQQPGQSLTLIATANQGSEATYESGFVIDKFPISRPNLTFSTLTVSNMSPEDSSIYLCSVEVGLNTEAFFGQGTRLTVV.

This sequence joins TRBV5-5 and TRBJ2-2; 8 bases are a match to TRBD1. Germline V lookup: CDR1 SGHKS, CDR2 YYEKEE (reference sequence). The CDR3 loop spans 16 amino acids. V trimming: 2 bases; J trimming: 1 base; junction bases outside the gene matches: 4. The CDR3 sequence: CASSFTGTGNTGELFF. CDR3 DNA sequence: TGTGCCAGCAGCTTCACCGGGACAGGGAACACCGGGGAGCTGTTTTTT.

The CDR3 sequence: CASNPGGTGTGNTIYF. For the CDR3, the DNA is TGTGCCAGCAACCCCGGGGGGACAGGGACTGGAAACACCATATATTTT. The gene calls are TRBV9 and TRBJ1-3; 9 nucleotides align to TRBD1. The CDR3 has 16 residues. Trimming at V came to 6 bases and at J to 2 bases, leaving 9 bases not matched to a gene. Germline CDR1 and CDR2: SGDLS and YYNGEE.

V is TRBV24-1 and J is TRBJ2-5; D call uncertain. Between the trimmed V and J ends, which lost 3 bases and 4 bases, there was a span of 8 bases. The CDR3 sequence is 13 residues long. Germline CDR1 reads KGHDR; CDR2 reads SFDVKD. CDR3 amino acids: CATSDATGETQYF. In DNA, the CDR3 is TGTGCCACCAGTGATGCCACGGGAGAGACCCAGTACTTC.

V usage is TRBV18 and J usage is TRBJ1-1, with D possibly being TRBD1 (5 bases). V was shortened by 1 base and J by 1 base, with 13 bases between the two germline ends. The germline CDR1 and CDR2 sequences are KGHSH and LQKENI. CDR3 length: 16 residues. The CDR3 loop is CASSPLGREANTEAFF. The CDR3 DNA reads TGTGCCAGCTCACCACTGGGCAGGGAAGCGAACACTGAAGCTTTCTTT.

The chain links TRBV29-1 to TRBJ1-2; D is perhaps TRBD1 (5 bases). CDR3 length equals 12 residues. Per the germline V gene, CDR1 is SQVTM and CDR2 is ANQGSEA. The ends were cut back, 8 bases at V and 4 bases at J, with 14 bases in the middle. The CDR3 is CSSEGNGYGYTF. The DNA of the CDR3 is TGCAGCTCGGAGGGGAATGGCTATGGCTACACCTTC. Supplemented by reference TRBV29-1 and TRBJ1-2, the full variable domain reads SAVISQKPSRDICQRGTSLTIQCQVDSQVTMMFWYRQQPGQSLTLIATANQGSEATYESGFVIDKFPISRPNLTFSTLTVSNMSPEDSSIYLCSSEGNGYGYTFGSGTRLTVV.

This chain joins TRBV5-1 and TRBJ2-3; 7 bases are shared with TRBD2. This CDR3 comprises 16 residues. With V trimmed by 4 bases and J by 4 bases, 12 bases remained unmatched. Germline lookup yields CDR1 SGHRS and CDR2 YFSETQ. The CDR3 spells CASSPALGGGPDTQYF. The CDR3 region has the DNA TGCGCCAGCAGCCCGGCATTGGGCGGGGGTCCAGATACGCAGTATTTT.

J is TRBJ2-1 and V is TRBV27; D tentatively fits TRBD1 or TRBD2 (5 bases each). Per the germline V gene, CDR1 is MNHEY and CDR2 is SMNVEV (reference sequence). CDR3 size: 14 residues. V was pared by 5 bases and J by 6 bases, with 14 bases between. DNA of the CDR3: TGTGCCAGCAGTCTCGGGACGGTTATCAATGAGCAGTTCTTC. Its translation: CASSLGTVINEQFF.

The rearrangement uses TRBV19 and TRBJ1-1; D uncertain. Germline V lookup: CDR1 LNHDA, CDR2 SQIVND (reference sequence). This CDR3 contains 17 residues. With 6 bases removed from V and 1 base from J, the gap between germline ends came to 21 bases. CDR3 residues: CASRTIRTESRNTEAFF. Written as DNA, the CDR3 is TGTGCCAGTAGAACTATCCGGACGGAAAGCAGGAACACTGAAGCTTTCTTT.

The chain uses TRBV24-1 and TRBJ2-5, with TRBD1 matching 8 bases. CDR3 length: 14 residues. Trimming removed 5 bases from V and 5 bases from J; junction bases left unmatched: 6. Germline V gene lookup returns CDR1 KGHDR and CDR2 SFDVKD. CDR3 loop: CATSASDRVETQYF. Written as DNA, the CDR3 is TGTGCCACCAGTGCCTCGGACAGGGTCGAGACCCAGTACTTC.

The chain joins TRBV18 to TRBJ2-2, with 7 bases identical to TRBD1. Trimming took 5 bases from V and 6 from J; bases not matched to a gene: 6. There are 14 residues in the CDR3. The V gene's germline CDR1 is KGHSH and CDR2 LQKENI. Written as DNA, the CDR3 is TGTGCCAGCTCAAACAGGGGTTACGCCGGGGAGCTGTTTTTT. This gives the protein CASSNRGYAGELFF.

V gene TRBV7-6 combines with J gene TRBJ2-6; TRBD2 aligns across 8 bases. Germline V lookup: CDR1 SGHVS, CDR2 FNYEAQ. The CDR3 totals 19 residues. The ends lost 5 bases at V and 1 base at J; junction bases unmatched: 13. This chain's CDR3 is CASSPPTGGGESGANVLTF. CDR3 nucleotides: TGTGCCAGCAGCCCCCCGACCGGGGGGGGAGAGTCTGGGGCCAACGTCCTGACTTTC.

J is TRBJ1-1 and V is TRBV19; D might be TRBD1 (5 bases). CDR3 length equals 15 residues. The V end was cut by 4 bases, the J end by 0 bases, with 12 bases between. Germline V gene data show CDR1 as LNHDA and CDR2 as SQIVND (reference sequence). The CDR3 DNA is TGTGCCAGTAGTAGCCCGACAGTACTGAACACTGAAGCTTTCTTT. Translation gives CASSSPTVLNTEAFF.

This clone was detected a few times. The rearrangement joins TRBV5-6 to TRBJ2-7; 8 nucleotides line up with TRBD1. Looked up from germline, CDR1 is SGHDT and CDR2 is YYEEEE. This CDR3 region has 14 residues. Unmatched junction bases numbered 8, after V lost 4 bases and J lost 5 bases. The CDR3 DNA follows: TGTGCCAGCAGCCTCCTAGGACAGGGTAACGAGCAGTACTTC. This translates into CASSLLGQGNEQYF. The full variable domain, rest sourced from reference TRBV5-6 and TRBJ2-7, is DAGVTQSPTHLIKTRGQQVTLRCSPKSGHDTVSWYQQALGQGPQFIFQYYEEEERQRGNFPDRFSGHQFPNYSSELNVNALLLGDSALYLCASSLLGQGNEQYFGPGTRLTVT.

This sequence joins TRBV7-9 and TRBJ1-5, with a possible D match to TRBD1 (5 bases). Germline-derived CDR1 and CDR2 are SEHNR and FQNEAQ (reference sequence). The CDR3 loop spans 14 amino acids. The V gene lost 4 bases and the J gene lost 6 bases, with 13 bases spanning the gap. CDR3: CASSSGPGTQPQHF. DNA for the CDR3: TGTGCCAGCAGCTCCGGACCGGGGACTCAGCCCCAGCATTTT.

As for this clone: Other DNA sequences in the sample encode the same CDR3. The genes are TRBV18 and TRBJ1-1; no clear D gene. Looked up from germline, CDR1 is KGHSH and CDR2 is LQKENI. Trimming left V 0 bases short and J 3 bases short, with 5 bases between. The CDR3 contains 13 residues. The CDR3 loop is CASSPPGYTEAFF. The CDR3, as DNA: TGTGCCAGCTCACCACCGGGGTACACTGAAGCTTTCTTT.

J is TRBJ1-2 and V is TRBV6-5; D is perhaps TRBD1 (5 bases). The CDR3 loop spans 13 amino acids. Trimming took 2 bases from V and 2 from J, leaving 6 bases between them. From germline, CDR1 is MNHEY and CDR2 SVGAGI. In DNA, the CDR3 is TGTGCCAGCAGTTACACAGGAAACTATGGCTACACCTTC. Translating it yields CASSYTGNYGYTF.

For the CDR3, the DNA is TGTGCCAGCAGTTACAATTCCGGTTGGGGCAATCAGCCCCAGCATTTT. This encodes CASSYNSGWGNQPQHF. The V gene is TRBV6-2 or TRBV6-3, the J gene TRBJ1-5; D is unresolved. V was clipped by 2 bases and J by 2 bases, with 13 bases between them. Germline CDR1 MNHEY, CDR2 SVGEGT. The CDR3 runs to 16 residues.

The chain combines TRBV5-1 with TRBJ1-2, with TRBD1 identical over 11 bases. Germline trimming cut 4 bases from V and 5 bases from J; bases unmatched to any gene: 10. Germline CDR1 is SGHRS and CDR2 is YFSETQ. The CDR3 covers 16 residues. DNA of the CDR3: TGCGCCAGCAGCCGGGGACAGGGGGATCCTGGGTATGGCTACACCTTC. This codes for CASSRGQGDPGYGYTF.

This chain's CDR3 is CASSAISGGGTDTQYF. The CDR3 DNA is TGTGCCAGCAGTGCGATTAGCGGGGGTGGCACAGATACGCAGTATTTT. The V gene is TRBV6-1, the J gene TRBJ2-3; TRBD2 agrees at 9 bases. The CDR3 loop spans 16 amino acids. Germline V lookup: CDR1 MNHNS, CDR2 SASEGT. After removal of 4 bases from V and 1 base from J, the junction contained 6 bases not matched to a gene.